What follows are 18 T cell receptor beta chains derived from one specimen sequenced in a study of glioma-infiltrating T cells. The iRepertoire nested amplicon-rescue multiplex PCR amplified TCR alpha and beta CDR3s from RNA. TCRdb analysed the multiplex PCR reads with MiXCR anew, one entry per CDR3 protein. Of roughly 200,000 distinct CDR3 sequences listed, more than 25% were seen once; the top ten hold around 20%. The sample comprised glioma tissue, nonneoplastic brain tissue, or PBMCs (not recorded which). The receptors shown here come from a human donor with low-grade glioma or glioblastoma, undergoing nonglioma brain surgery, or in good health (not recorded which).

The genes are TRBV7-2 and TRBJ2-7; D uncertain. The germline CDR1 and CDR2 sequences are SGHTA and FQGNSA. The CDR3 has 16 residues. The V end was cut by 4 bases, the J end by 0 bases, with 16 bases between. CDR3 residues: CASSSPPGLSSYEQYF. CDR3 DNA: TGTGCCAGCAGCTCCCCCCCGGGCTTGAGCTCCTACGAGCAGTACTTC.

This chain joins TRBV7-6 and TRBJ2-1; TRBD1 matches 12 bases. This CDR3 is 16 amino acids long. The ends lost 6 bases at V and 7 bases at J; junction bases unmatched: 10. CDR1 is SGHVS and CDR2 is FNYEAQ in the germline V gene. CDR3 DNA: TGTGCCAGCAGTTCCCCCGGGACAGGGGGCGTAAATGAGCAGTTCTTC. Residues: CASSSPGTGGVNEQFF.

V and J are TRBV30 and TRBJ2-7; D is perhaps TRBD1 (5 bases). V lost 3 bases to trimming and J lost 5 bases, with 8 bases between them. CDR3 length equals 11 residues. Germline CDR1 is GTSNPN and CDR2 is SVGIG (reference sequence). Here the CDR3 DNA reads TGTGCCTGGAGCAGGGTCGACGAGCAGTACTTC. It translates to CAWSRVDEQYF.

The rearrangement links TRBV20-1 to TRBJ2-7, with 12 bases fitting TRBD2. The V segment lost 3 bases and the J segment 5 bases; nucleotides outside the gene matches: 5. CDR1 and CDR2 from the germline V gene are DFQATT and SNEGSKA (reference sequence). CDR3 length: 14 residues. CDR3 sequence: CSARTSGGDHEQYF. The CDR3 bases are TGCAGTGCTAGGACTAGCGGGGGAGACCACGAGCAGTACTTC.

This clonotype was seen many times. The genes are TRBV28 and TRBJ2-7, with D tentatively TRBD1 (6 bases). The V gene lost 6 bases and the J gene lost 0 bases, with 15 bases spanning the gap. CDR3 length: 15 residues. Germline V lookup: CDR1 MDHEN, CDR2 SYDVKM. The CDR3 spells CASRPTGSHSYEQYF. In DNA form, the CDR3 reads TGTGCCAGCAGGCCTACAGGGTCCCACTCCTACGAGCAGTACTTC.

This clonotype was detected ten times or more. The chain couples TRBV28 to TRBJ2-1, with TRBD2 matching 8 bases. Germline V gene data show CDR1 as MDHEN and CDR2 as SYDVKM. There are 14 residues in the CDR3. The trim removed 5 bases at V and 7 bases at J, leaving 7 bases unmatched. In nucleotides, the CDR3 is TGTGCCAGCAGTCCATCTCGCGGGAGGAATGAGCAGTTCTTC. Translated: CASSPSRGRNEQFF.

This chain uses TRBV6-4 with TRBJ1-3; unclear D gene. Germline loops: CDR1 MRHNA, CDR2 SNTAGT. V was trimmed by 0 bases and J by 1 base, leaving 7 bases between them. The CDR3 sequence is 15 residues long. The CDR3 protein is CASSDSTVSGNTIYF. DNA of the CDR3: TGTGCCAGCAGTGACTCTACGGTTTCTGGAAACACCATATATTTT.

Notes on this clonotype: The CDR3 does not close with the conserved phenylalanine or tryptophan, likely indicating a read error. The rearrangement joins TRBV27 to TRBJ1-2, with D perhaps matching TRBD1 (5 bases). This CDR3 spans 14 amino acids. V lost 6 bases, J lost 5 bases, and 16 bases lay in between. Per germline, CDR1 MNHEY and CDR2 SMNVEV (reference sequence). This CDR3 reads CASRPGPKHYGYTL. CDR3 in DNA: TGTGCCAGCAGACCGGGACCGAAACATTATGGCTACACCTTA.

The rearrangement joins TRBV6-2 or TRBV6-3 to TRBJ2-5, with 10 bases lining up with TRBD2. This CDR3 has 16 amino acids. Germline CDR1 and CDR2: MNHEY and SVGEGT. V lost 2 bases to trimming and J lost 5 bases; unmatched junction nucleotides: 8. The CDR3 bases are TGTGCCAGCAGTTACGGGCCAGCGGGAGGGACCGAGACCCAGTACTTC. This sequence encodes CASSYGPAGGTETQYF.

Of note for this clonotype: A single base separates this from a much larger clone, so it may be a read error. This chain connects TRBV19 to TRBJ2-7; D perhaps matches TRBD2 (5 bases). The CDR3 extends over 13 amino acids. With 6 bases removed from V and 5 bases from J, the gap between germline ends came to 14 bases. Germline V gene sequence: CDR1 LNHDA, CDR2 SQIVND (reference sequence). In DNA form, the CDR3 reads TGTGCCAGTAGCACCTTTGAGACTAACGAGCAGTACTTC. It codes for CASSTFETNEQYF. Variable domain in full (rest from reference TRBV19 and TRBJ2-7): DGGITQSPKYLFRKEGQNVTLSCEQNLNHDAMYWYRQDPGQGLRLIYYSQIVNDFQKGDIAEGYSVSREKKESFPLTVTSAQKNPTAFYLCASSTFETNEQYFGPGTRLTVT.

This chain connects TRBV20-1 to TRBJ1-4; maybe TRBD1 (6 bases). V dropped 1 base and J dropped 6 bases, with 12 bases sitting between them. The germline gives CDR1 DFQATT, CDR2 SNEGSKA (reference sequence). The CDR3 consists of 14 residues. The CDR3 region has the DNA TGCAGTGCTAGAGGTGGCAGGGGATATGAAAAACTGTTTTTT. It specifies CSARGGRGYEKLFF.

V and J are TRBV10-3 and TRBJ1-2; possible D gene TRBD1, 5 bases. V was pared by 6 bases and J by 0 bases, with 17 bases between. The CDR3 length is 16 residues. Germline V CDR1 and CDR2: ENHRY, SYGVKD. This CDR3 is CAISARGDGPNYGYTF. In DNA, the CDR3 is TGTGCCATCAGCGCCCGGGGGGACGGACCTAACTATGGCTACACCTTC.

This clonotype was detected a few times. The CDR3 DNA follows: TGTGCCAGCAGAAAACCGGACTACCGATCCTACAATGAGCAGTTCTTC. It yields the protein CASRKPDYRSYNEQFF. V usage is TRBV2 and J usage is TRBJ2-1; D possibly corresponds to TRBD2 (6 bases). Germline V gives CDR1 SNHLY, CDR2 FYNNEI. V was trimmed by 6 bases and J by 1 base, leaving 16 bases between them. The length of the CDR3 is 16 residues.

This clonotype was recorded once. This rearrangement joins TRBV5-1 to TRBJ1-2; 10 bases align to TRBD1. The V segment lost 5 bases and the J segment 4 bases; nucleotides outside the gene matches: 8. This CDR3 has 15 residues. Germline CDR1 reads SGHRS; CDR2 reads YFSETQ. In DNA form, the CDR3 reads TGCGCCAGCAGATCCGGGACAGGGGTCATCTATGGCTACACCTTC. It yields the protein CASRSGTGVIYGYTF.

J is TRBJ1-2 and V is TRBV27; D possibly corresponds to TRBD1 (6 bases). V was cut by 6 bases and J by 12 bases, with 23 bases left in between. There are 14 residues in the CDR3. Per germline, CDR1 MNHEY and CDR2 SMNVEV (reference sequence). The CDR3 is CASRARGAGYDDTF. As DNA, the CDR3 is TGTGCCAGCAGGGCTCGGGGGGCCGGCTACGACGACACCTTC.

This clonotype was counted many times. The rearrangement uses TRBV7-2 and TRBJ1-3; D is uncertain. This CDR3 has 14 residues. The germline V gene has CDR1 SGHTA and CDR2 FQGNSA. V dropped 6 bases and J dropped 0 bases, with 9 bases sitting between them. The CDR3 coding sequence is TGTGCCAGCAGTCTCGACACCTCTGGAAACACCATATATTTT. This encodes CASSLDTSGNTIYF.

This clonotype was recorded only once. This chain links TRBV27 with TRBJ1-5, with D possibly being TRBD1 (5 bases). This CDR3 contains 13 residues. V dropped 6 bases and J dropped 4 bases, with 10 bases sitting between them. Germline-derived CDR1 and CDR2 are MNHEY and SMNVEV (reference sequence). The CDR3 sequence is CASRSTDNQPQHF. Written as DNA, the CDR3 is TGTGCCAGCAGGTCGACAGATAATCAGCCCCAGCATTTT.

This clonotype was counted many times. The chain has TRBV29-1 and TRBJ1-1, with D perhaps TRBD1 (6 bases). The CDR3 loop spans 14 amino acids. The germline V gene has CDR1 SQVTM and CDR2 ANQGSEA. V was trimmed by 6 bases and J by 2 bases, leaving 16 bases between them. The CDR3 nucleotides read TGCAGCGTAATAGAGTGGACAGTTAACACTGAAGCTTTCTTT. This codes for CSVIEWTVNTEAFF. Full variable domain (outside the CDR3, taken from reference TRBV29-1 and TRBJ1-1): SAVISQKPSRDICQRGTSLTIQCQVDSQVTMMFWYRQQPGQSLTLIATANQGSEATYESGFVIDKFPISRPNLTFSTLTVSNMSPEDSSIYLCSVIEWTVNTEAFFGQGTRLTVV.